The 31 T cell receptor beta chains reported below all come from one sample, sequenced in a study of blood T cell repertoires in COVID-19 (dated by TCRdb to the early 2020s). Libraries were prepared through the immunoSEQ multiplex PCR assay. This immuneACCESS table, as held by TCRdb, lists in-frame sequences with V and J called but not all clones. Of the missing ones, under half trace to an unresolved V gene in checked studies; the others have no known cause. The sample table contains tens of thousands of clones; only one count was recorded for approximately 88% of them. The ten biggest clones cover roughly 5% of the sample. Specimen: peripheral blood. All receptors derive from a man aged 45 to 65 with active COVID-19.

This sequence joins TRBV9 and TRBJ2-3; D is unresolved. This CDR3 region has 15 residues. CDR1 and CDR2 (germline): SGDLS, YYNGEE. V was trimmed by 6 bases and J by 3 bases, leaving 17 bases between them. CDR3 sequence: CASTPHPGLTDTQYF. In DNA form, the CDR3 reads TGTGCCAGCACCCCTCATCCGGGTCTGACAGATACGCAGTATTTT.

This clone appeared once. The rearrangement joins TRBV5-6 to TRBJ2-1; D unresolved. V dropped 2 bases and J dropped 9 bases, with 9 bases sitting between them. Germline assignment: CDR1 SGHDT and CDR2 YYEEEE. This CDR3 region has 12 residues. This chain's CDR3 is CASSLGEGEQFF. The CDR3 DNA reads as TGTGCCAGCAGCTTAGGAGAAGGTGAGCAGTTCTTC.

The rearrangement links TRBV4-1 to TRBJ2-2, with D tentatively TRBD2 (6 bases). Deletions cut 2 bases from V and 6 bases from J, with 19 bases between. The germline V gene encodes CDR1 MGHRA and CDR2 YSYEKL. This CDR3 comprises 17 residues. Written as DNA, the CDR3 is TGCGCCAGCAGCCAACCTCTAGCGTCCTCGGTGGCCGGGGAGCTGTTTTTT. It specifies CASSQPLASSVAGELFF.

J is TRBJ1-4 and V is TRBV19, with TRBD1 as a possible D gene (6 bases). Per germline, CDR1 LNHDA and CDR2 SQIVND (reference sequence). CDR3 size: 15 residues. Trimming took 5 bases from V and 2 from J, leaving 12 bases between them. Here the CDR3 DNA reads TGTGCCAGTAGTGCAAGACAGGAGACTAATGAAAAACTGTTTTTT. As protein: CASSARQETNEKLFF. Complete variable domain (other parts from reference TRBV19 and TRBJ1-4): DGGITQSPKYLFRKEGQNVTLSCEQNLNHDAMYWYRQDPGQGLRLIYYSQIVNDFQKGDIAEGYSVSREKKESFPLTVTSAQKNPTAFYLCASSARQETNEKLFFGSGTQLSVL.

This chain links TRBV2 with TRBJ1-1, with TRBD1 matching 7 bases. CDR1 and CDR2 from the germline V gene are SNHLY and FYNNEI. J gave up 1 base and V 2 bases, and 1 base lay outside the gene matches. CDR3 length equals 14 residues. The CDR3 DNA follows: TGTGCCAGCAGTGAACAGGGGGAGAACACTGAAGCTTTCTTT. Residues: CASSEQGENTEAFF.

This chain uses TRBV7-9 with TRBJ1-4; tentatively, D is TRBD1 (5 bases). The CDR3 length is 12 residues. CDR1 SEHNR and CDR2 FQNEAQ come from the germline V gene (reference sequence). The V end lost 5 bases, the J end lost 14 bases, and 15 bases lay between the germline ends. As DNA, the CDR3 is TGTGCCAGCAGCCCAGAGTTCAGGGCTCTGTTTTTT. It translates to CASSPEFRALFF.

The chain has TRBV7-9 and TRBJ2-7; D uncertain. CDR3 length: 14 amino acids. Trimming took 5 bases from V and 0 from J, leaving 11 bases between them. Germline assignment: CDR1 SEHNR and CDR2 FQNEAQ (reference sequence). CDR3 sequence: CASSRVPDSYEQYF. The CDR3 DNA reads as TGTGCCAGCAGCCGTGTGCCAGACTCCTACGAGCAGTACTTC.

This clone was seen once. The chain combines TRBV9 with TRBJ2-1, with TRBD2 as a possible D gene (6 bases). Deletions cut 2 bases from V and 7 bases from J, with 22 bases between. The germline gives CDR1 SGDLS, CDR2 YYNGEE. This CDR3 has 17 amino acids. The DNA of the CDR3 is TGTGCCAGCAGCGTGGGGTGGCGGGGAACCTCATGGAATGAGCAGTTCTTC. Encoded protein: CASSVGWRGTSWNEQFF.

The chain's CDR3 is CASSRALAGRETQYF. The DNA of the CDR3 is TGTGCCAGCAGTCGGGCACTAGCGGGAAGAGAGACCCAGTACTTC. The V and J genes are TRBV6-2 or TRBV6-3 and TRBJ2-5; 10 positions agree with TRBD2. CDR3 length equals 15 residues. V shed 5 bases and J 4 bases; nucleotides not matched to a gene: 7. Germline V CDR1 and CDR2: MNHEY, SVGEGT.

The CDR3 loop reads CASSLATTWQETQYF. The CDR3 DNA reads TGTGCCAGCAGCTTAGCGACGACATGGCAAGAGACCCAGTACTTC. The chain combines TRBV7-2 with TRBJ2-5; no firm D call. V shed 0 bases and J shed 2 bases, with 10 bases lying between them. Germline V lookup: CDR1 SGHTA, CDR2 FQGNSA. The CDR3 has 15 amino acids.

The chain couples TRBV28 to TRBJ2-3; D gene uncertain. The CDR3 has 14 amino acids. V lost 7 bases and J 1 base, leaving 12 bases between the germline ends. Per the germline V gene, CDR1 is MDHEN and CDR2 is SYDVKM. CDR3 sequence: CASTLVQGTDTQYF. The DNA of the CDR3 is TGTGCCAGCACCCTTGTTCAGGGCACAGATACGCAGTATTTT.

The V gene is TRBV28, the J gene TRBJ1-4; 9 nucleotides match TRBD1. This CDR3 region has 15 residues. V dropped 2 bases and J dropped 7; count of bases not matched to a gene: 5. Germline V gene data show CDR1 as MDHEN and CDR2 as SYDVKM. The CDR3 coding sequence is TGTGCCAGCAGTTTACAGGGACAGGGTGCTGAAAAACTGTTTTTT. Its protein product is CASSLQGQGAEKLFF.

This clone occurred a few times. V is TRBV6-5 and J is TRBJ2-7; D is possibly TRBD1 (6 bases). The V and J ends lost 6 bases and 3 bases respectively, with 12 bases between them. The CDR3 runs 13 residues. Germline CDR1 is MNHEY and CDR2 is SVGAGI. The CDR3, as DNA: TGTGCCAGCAGGCCGGGACACCTCTACGAGCAGTACTTC. Its translation: CASRPGHLYEQYF.

The chain links TRBV9 to TRBJ2-7; D remains ambiguous. This CDR3 region has 14 residues. V was clipped by 0 bases and J by 1 base, with 8 bases between them. Germline V gene lookup returns CDR1 SGDLS and CDR2 YYNGEE. CDR3 region: CASSVGSGSYEQYF. In nucleotides, the CDR3 is TGTGCCAGCAGCGTAGGCTCCGGGTCCTACGAGCAGTACTTC. Filled out from reference TRBV9 and TRBJ2-7, the complete variable domain reads DSGVTQTPKHLITATGQRVTLRCSPRSGDLSVYWYQQSLDQGLQFLIQYYNGEERAKGNILERFSAQQFPDLHSELNLSSLELGDSALYFCASSVGSGSYEQYFGPGTRLTVT.

This chain connects TRBV9 to TRBJ2-3; 12 bases line up with TRBD2. This CDR3 is built from 19 residues. Germline CDR1 is SGDLS and CDR2 is YYNGEE. V was pared by 4 bases and J by 3 bases, with 15 bases of the junction left unmatched. Here the CDR3 DNA reads TGTGCCAGCAGCTTCCATCAGACTAGCGGGAGCCTGGGTACAGATACGCAGTATTTT. It yields the protein CASSFHQTSGSLGTDTQYF.

The chain uses TRBV5-1 and TRBJ2-2; 8 nucleotides agree with TRBD1. CDR3 size: 15 residues. With V trimmed by 4 bases and J by 6 bases, 8 bases remained unmatched. Germline V lookup: CDR1 SGHRS, CDR2 YFSETQ. This chain's CDR3 is CASSPRTGFAGELFF. The CDR3 DNA is TGCGCCAGCAGCCCTCGGACAGGGTTCGCCGGGGAGCTGTTTTTT.

This clone was counted only a few times. V is TRBV4-3 and J is TRBJ2-1; the match to TRBD2 covers 8 bases. There are 17 residues in the CDR3. After removal of 0 bases from V and 1 base from J, the junction contained 5 bases not matched to a gene. CDR1 and CDR2 from the germline V gene are LGHNA and YSLEER. CDR3 sequence: CASSQDRGGFSYNEQFF. Here the CDR3 DNA reads TGCGCCAGCAGCCAAGATCGGGGGGGTTTTTCCTACAATGAGCAGTTCTTC.

This chain uses TRBV5-6 with TRBJ2-7; TRBD2 aligns across 15 bases. There are 17 residues in the CDR3. The V gene end was trimmed by 2 bases and the J gene end by 4 bases; junction bases not matched to a gene: 7. CDR1 SGHDT and CDR2 YYEEEE come from the germline V gene. Here the CDR3 DNA reads TGTGCCAGCAGCTTAGGGACTAGCGGGAGGTGGTCTTACGAGCAGTACTTC. It codes for CASSLGTSGRWSYEQYF.

The chain carries TRBV7-2 and TRBJ1-2; D is uncertain. Per germline, CDR1 SGHTA and CDR2 FQGNSA. The CDR3 sequence is 14 residues long. V gave up 7 bases and J gave up 4 bases, with 16 bases separating them. The CDR3 bases are TGTGCCAGCAAGGAGACCCTCGCCTCCTATGGCTACACCTTC. Amino acid sequence: CASKETLASYGYTF.

This chain connects TRBV6-5 to TRBJ2-5; TRBD2 aligns across 10 bases. CDR1 MNHEY and CDR2 SVGAGI come from the germline V gene. This CDR3 is 15 amino acids long. V was clipped by 5 bases and J by 4 bases; unmatched bases: 7. This CDR3 is CASSISGGALETQYF. CDR3 nucleotide sequence: TGTGCCAGCAGTATCAGCGGGGGGGCCCTAGAGACCCAGTACTTC.

This chain joins TRBV19 and TRBJ2-7; 14 nucleotides line up with TRBD2. CDR3 length: 17 residues. V dropped 6 bases and J dropped 2; count of bases not matched to a gene: 9. Per germline, CDR1 LNHDA and CDR2 SQIVND (reference sequence). The CDR3 coding sequence is TGTGCCAGTAGCCGTGGACTAGCGGGGGGCATCCCCTACGAGCAGTACTTC. Protein product: CASSRGLAGGIPYEQYF.

CDR3 protein: CASSFRGDTQYF. CDR3 nucleotide sequence: TGTGCCAGCAGTTTTAGGGGGGATACGCAGTATTTT. This sequence joins TRBV27 and TRBJ2-3, with TRBD1 as a possible D gene (6 bases). The CDR3 is 12 amino acids. V lost 3 bases and J lost 6, with 7 bases in between. Germline V gene sequence: CDR1 MNHEY, CDR2 SMNVEV (reference sequence).

This clone appeared a single time. This chain uses TRBV7-2 with TRBJ1-6, with TRBD1 matching over 8 bases. The trim removed 5 bases at V and 7 bases at J, leaving 7 bases unmatched. This CDR3 contains 15 residues. The germline gives CDR1 SGHTA, CDR2 FQGNSA. The CDR3 bases are TGTGCCAGCAGCGCCCCGACAGGGGACAATTCACCCCTCCACTTT. Translation gives CASSAPTGDNSPLHF.

As concerns this clone: This same CDR3 is encoded by further DNA sequences in the sample. This rearrangement joins TRBV7-3 to TRBJ2-2; 7 nucleotides align to TRBD1. V shed 4 bases and J 4 bases; nucleotides not matched to a gene: 3. The CDR3 runs to 14 residues. Germline assignment: CDR1 SGHTA and CDR2 FQGTGA. In nucleotides, the CDR3 is TGTGCCAGCAGCTCACAGGGGAGCACCGGGGAGCTGTTTTTT. This gives the protein CASSSQGSTGELFF.

The rearrangement links TRBV19 to TRBJ2-1; 13 nucleotides match TRBD2. Germline lookup yields CDR1 LNHDA and CDR2 SQIVND (reference sequence). With V trimmed by 4 bases and J by 1 base, 7 bases remained unmatched. The CDR3 is 18 amino acids. The CDR3 DNA follows: TGTGCCAGTAGTACCTGGACTAGCGGGAGTTGGTCCTACAATGAGCAGTTCTTC. Translated: CASSTWTSGSWSYNEQFF.

This clone was seen once. The chain recombines TRBV18 with TRBJ2-5; D might be TRBD1 (5 bases). V dropped 1 base and J dropped 5 bases, with 8 bases sitting between them. The germline V gene has CDR1 KGHSH and CDR2 LQKENI. The CDR3 consists of 13 residues. CDR3 sequence (DNA): TGTGCCAGCTCACCACTGGGGCGGGAGACCCAGTACTTC. Translation: CASSPLGRETQYF.

The chain employs TRBV18 and TRBJ2-5; tentatively, D is TRBD2 (6 bases). CDR3 size: 13 residues. Trimming removed 1 base from V and 5 bases from J, with 8 bases in between. Germline V gives CDR1 KGHSH, CDR2 LQKENI. CDR3 protein: CASSPLEGETQYF. The CDR3 coding sequence is TGTGCCAGCTCACCACTGGAGGGGGAGACCCAGTACTTC.

The J gene is TRBJ1-6, the V gene TRBV28; TRBD1 matches at 10 bases. The CDR3 covers 16 residues. Germline V gene data show CDR1 as MDHEN and CDR2 as SYDVKM. Trimming took 3 bases from V and 6 from J; bases not matched to a gene: 5. CDR3 bases: TGTGCCAGCAGTTTGGGGTGGGACAGGGGTAATTCACCCCTCCACTTT. Its protein is CASSLGWDRGNSPLHF.

V is TRBV19 and J is TRBJ1-5; TRBD1 is a possible D gene (5 bases). V gave up 8 bases and J gave up 6 bases, with 17 bases separating them. This CDR3 region has 14 residues. Germline-derived CDR1 and CDR2 are LNHDA and SQIVND (reference sequence). The CDR3 sequence is CASLRGGKGQPQHF. The DNA for the CDR3 is TGTGCCAGTCTTCGCGGGGGGAAGGGTCAGCCCCAGCATTTT.

The chain is built from TRBV24-1 and TRBJ1-4, with a weak D call TRBD1 (5 bases). V was trimmed by 1 base and J by 2 bases, leaving 13 bases between them. Germline V gene sequence: CDR1 KGHDR, CDR2 SFDVKD. The CDR3 has 17 amino acids. The CDR3 protein is CATSDFTGGATNEKLFF. The DNA of the CDR3 is TGTGCCACCAGTGATTTCACAGGTGGGGCGACTAATGAAAAACTGTTTTTT.

This clone showed up just once. The CDR3 region is CASGGQGAGDYGYTF. The CDR3 DNA is TGTGCCAGTGGAGGACAGGGGGCAGGAGACTATGGCTACACCTTC. The V and J genes are TRBV19 and TRBJ1-2; 11 bases are shared with TRBD1. CDR1 and CDR2 from the germline V gene are LNHDA and SQIVND (reference sequence). The CDR3 is made up of 15 amino acids. The junction had 8 bases not matched to a gene; V was cut back by 8 bases and J by 3 bases.